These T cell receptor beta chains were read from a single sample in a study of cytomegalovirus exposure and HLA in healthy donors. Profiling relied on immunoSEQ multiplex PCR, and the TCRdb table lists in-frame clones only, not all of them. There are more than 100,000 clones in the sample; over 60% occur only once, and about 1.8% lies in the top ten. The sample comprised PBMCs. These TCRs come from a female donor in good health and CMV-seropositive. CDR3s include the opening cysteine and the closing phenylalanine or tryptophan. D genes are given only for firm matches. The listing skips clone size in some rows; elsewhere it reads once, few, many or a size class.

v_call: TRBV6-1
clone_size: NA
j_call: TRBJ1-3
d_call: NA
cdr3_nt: TGTGCCAGCAGGTCTTCTGGAAACACCATATATTTT
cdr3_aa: CASRSSGNTIYF

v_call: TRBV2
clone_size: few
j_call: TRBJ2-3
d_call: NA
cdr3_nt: TGTGCCAGCACCAATAGACAGCCAGATACGCAGTATTTT
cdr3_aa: CASTNRQPDTQYF

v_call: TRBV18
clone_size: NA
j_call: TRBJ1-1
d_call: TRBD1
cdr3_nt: TGTGCCAGCTCACCGCATACAGGGGTGTACACTGAAGCTTTCTTT
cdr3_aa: CASSPHTGVYTEAFF

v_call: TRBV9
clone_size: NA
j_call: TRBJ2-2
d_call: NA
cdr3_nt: TGTGCCAGCAGCGCACAGGGCGGGGAGCTGTTTTTT
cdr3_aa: CASSAQGGELFF

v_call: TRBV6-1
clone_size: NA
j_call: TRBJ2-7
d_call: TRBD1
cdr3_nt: TGTGCCAGCCGCCCCGGACAGGAGTCCTACGAGCAGTACTTC
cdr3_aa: CASRPGQESYEQYF

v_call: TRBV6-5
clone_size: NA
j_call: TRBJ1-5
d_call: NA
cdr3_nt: TGTGCCAGCAGTAAGACAGGTATAGAGGAGCCCCAGCATTTT
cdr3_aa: CASSKTGIEEPQHF

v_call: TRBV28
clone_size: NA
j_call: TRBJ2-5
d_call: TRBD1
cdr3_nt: TGTGCCAGCAGTTTATCGGGACAGGCGAAAGAGACCCAGTACTTC
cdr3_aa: CASSLSGQAKETQYF

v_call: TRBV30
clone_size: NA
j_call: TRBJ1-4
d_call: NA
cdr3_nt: TGTGCCTGGAGGGCCCCCTCTGAAAAACTGTTTTTT
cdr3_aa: CAWRAPSEKLFF

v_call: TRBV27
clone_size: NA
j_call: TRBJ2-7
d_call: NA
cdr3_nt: TGTGCCAGCAGTTCCGCCTACGAGCAGTACTTC
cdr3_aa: CASSSAYEQYF

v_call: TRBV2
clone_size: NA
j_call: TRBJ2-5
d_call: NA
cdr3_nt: TGTGCCAGCATGAGACAGCTAGAGACCCAGTACTTC
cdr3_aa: CASMRQLETQYF

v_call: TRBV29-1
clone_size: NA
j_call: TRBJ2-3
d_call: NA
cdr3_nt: TGCAGCGTTGAAGATCGATCAGCAGATACGCAGTATTTT
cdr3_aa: CSVEDRSADTQYF

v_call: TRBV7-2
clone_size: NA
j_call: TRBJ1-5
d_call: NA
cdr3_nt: TGTGCCAGCAGCTTATGGACAGAAGATCGGCCCCAGCATTTT
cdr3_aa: CASSLWTEDRPQHF

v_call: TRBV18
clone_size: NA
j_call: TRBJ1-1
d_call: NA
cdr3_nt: TGTGCCAGCTCACCACGTTCTTGGACAGCGAACACTGAAGCTTTCTTT
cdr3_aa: CASSPRSWTANTEAFF

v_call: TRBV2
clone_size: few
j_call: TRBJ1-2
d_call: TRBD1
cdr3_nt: TGTGCCAGCAGTGCCAACAGGGGGGCTAACTATGGCTACACCTTC
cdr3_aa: CASSANRGANYGYTF

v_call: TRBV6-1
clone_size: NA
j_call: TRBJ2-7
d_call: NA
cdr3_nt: TGTGCCAGCAGTGAAACAGTTTCCTACGAGCAGTACTTC
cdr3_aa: CASSETVSYEQYF

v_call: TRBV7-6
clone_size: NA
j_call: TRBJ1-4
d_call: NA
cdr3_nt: TGTGCCAGCAGCTTACTATTGGCGGGCGAAAAACTGTTTTTT
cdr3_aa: CASSLLLAGEKLFF

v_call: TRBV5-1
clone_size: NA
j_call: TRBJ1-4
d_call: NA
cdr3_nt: TGCGCCAGCAGCTTGCCAGGAAGTGGTGAAAAACTGTTTTTT
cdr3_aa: CASSLPGSGEKLFF

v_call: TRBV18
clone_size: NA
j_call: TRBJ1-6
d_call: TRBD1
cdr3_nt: TGTGCCAGCTCAGTAACAGGGGAAGATTCACCCCTCCACTTT
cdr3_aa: CASSVTGEDSPLHF

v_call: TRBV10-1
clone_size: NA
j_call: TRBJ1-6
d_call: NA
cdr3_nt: TGCGCCAGCAGTGAGGGAGGGGCGAATTCACCCCTCCACTTT
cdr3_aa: CASSEGGANSPLHF

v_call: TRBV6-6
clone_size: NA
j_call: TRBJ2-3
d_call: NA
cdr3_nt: TGTGCCACCACCCAGGGAGATACGCAGTATTTT
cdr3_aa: CATTQGDTQYF

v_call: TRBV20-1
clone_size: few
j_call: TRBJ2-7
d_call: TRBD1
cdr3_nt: TGCAGTGCTACAGGGGGCGAGCAGTACTTC
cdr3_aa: CSATGGEQYF

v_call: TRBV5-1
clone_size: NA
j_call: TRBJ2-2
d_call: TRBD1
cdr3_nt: TGCGCCAGCAGCTTGTTACAGGGGTCCACCGGGGAGCTGTTTTTT
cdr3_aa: CASSLLQGSTGELFF

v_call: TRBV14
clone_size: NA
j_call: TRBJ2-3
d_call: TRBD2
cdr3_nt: TGTGCCAGCAGCCAGCGACTAGCGGGCCCTAGCACAGATACGCAGTATTTT
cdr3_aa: CASSQRLAGPSTDTQYF

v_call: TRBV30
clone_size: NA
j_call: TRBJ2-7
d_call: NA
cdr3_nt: TGTGCCTGGAGGGGTACTTTGGGAGATCCCTACGAGCAGTACTTC
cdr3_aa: CAWRGTLGDPYEQYF

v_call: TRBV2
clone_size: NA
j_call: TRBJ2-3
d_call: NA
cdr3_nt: TGTGCCAGCAGACCGGGACTTCTATTAGATACGCAGTATTTT
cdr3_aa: CASRPGLLLDTQYF

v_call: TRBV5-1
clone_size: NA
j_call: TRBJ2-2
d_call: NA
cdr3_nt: TGCGCCAGCAGCTTGTTGCAGGGCTCAGCCGGGGAGCTGTTTTTT
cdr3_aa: CASSLLQGSAGELFF

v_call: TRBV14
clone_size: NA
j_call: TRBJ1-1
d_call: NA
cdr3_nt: TGTGCCAGCAGCCAAGATTTAACAGGCCGATGGTACGCTGAAGCTTTCTTT
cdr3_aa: CASSQDLTGRWYAEAFF

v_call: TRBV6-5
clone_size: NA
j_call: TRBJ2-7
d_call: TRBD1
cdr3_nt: TGTGCCAGCAGTTTGACAGGACAGGACTACGAGCAGTACTTC
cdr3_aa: CASSLTGQDYEQYF

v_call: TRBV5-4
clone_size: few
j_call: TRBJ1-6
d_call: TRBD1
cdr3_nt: TGTGCCAGCAGCTTATCCGGGACAGGGAATTCACCCCTCCACTTT
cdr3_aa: CASSLSGTGNSPLHF

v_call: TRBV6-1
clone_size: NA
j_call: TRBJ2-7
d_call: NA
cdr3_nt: TGTGCCAGCAGTGGTACGTGGGGAGGCACCTACGAGCAGTACTTC
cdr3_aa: CASSGTWGGTYEQYF

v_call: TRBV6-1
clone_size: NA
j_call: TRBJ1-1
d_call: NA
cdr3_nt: TGTGCCAGCAGTGAATGGACGGGAACCACTGAAGCTTTCTTT
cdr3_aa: CASSEWTGTTEAFF

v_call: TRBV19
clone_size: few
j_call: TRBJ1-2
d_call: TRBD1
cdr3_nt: TGTGCCAGTAGCATACAGGGGCTGGTGGATGGCTACACCTTC
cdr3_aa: CASSIQGLVDGYTF

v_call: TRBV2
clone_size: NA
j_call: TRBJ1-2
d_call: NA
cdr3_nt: TGTGCCAGCAGTGCTGATACAGGGACCGTCGGCTACACCTTC
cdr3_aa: CASSADTGTVGYTF

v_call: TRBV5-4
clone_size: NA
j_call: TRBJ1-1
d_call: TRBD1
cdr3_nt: TGTGCCAGCAGCGAACAGGGGGCAGGGAACACTGAAGCTTTCTTT
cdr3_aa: CASSEQGAGNTEAFF

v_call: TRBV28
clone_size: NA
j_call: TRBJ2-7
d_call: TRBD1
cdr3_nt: TGTGCCAGCGGCCTATACAGGGGTAGAGACGAGCAGTACTTC
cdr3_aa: CASGLYRGRDEQYF

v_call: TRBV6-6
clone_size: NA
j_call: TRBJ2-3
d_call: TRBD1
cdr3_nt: TGTGCCAGCACCGAGGGGGCCAGCACAGATACGCAGTATTTT
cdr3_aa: CASTEGASTDTQYF

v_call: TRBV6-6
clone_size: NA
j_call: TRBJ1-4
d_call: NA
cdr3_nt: TGTGCCAGCAGTTACGGAGCCGTTAATGAAAAACTGTTTTTT
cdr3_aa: CASSYGAVNEKLFF

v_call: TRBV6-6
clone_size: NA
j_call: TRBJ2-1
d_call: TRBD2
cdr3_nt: TGTGCCAGCAGCCATAGCGGGACTCAGTTCTTC
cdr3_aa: CASSHSGTQFF

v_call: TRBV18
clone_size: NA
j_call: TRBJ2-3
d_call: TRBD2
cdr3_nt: TGTGCCAGCTCACCTCCGACTAGCGGGAGTTCAGATACGCAGTATTTT
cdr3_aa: CASSPPTSGSSDTQYF

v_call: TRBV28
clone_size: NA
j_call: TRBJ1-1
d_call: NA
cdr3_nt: TGTGCCAGCAGTTTACCCAGGGGACCCGAAGCTTTCTTT
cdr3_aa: CASSLPRGPEAFF

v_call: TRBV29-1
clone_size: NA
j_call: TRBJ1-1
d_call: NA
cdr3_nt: TGCAGCGCTAGGGGGGGCGAGAGCACTGAAGCTTTCTTT
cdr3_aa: CSARGGESTEAFF

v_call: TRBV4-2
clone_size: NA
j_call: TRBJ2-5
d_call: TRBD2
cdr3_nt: TGTGCCAGCAGCCAGCTGGGCGGGGGGGCCCAAGAGACCCAGTACTTC
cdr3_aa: CASSQLGGGAQETQYF

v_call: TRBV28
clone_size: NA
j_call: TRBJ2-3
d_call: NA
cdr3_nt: TGTGCCAGCAGTTTCCAGAGGGATTGGGCAGATACGCAGTATTTT
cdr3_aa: CASSFQRDWADTQYF

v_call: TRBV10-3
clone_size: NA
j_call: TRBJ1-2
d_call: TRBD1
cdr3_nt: TGTGCCATCAGTGAGTCCGTCAGACAGGGTGAGGACTATGGCTACACCTTC
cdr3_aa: CAISESVRQGEDYGYTF

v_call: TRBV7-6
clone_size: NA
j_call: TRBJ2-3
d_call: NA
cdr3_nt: TGTGCCAGCAGCTTATCGGATAGCGATACGCAGTATTTT
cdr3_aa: CASSLSDSDTQYF

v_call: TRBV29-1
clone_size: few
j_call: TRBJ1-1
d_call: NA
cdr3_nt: TGCAGCGTTGCTCTATCTCTGAACACTGAAGCTTTCTTT
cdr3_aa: CSVALSLNTEAFF

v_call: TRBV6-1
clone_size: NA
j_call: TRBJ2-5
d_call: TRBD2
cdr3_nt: TGTGCCAGCAGAACGGGGGGGAGAGAGACCCAGTACTTC
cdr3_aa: CASRTGGRETQYF

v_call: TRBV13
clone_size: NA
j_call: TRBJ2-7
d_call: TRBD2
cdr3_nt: TGTGCCAGCAGCTTTTCGCCGGGACTAGCGGGAGGGCTGGGCGACGAGCAGTACTTC
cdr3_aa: CASSFSPGLAGGLGDEQYF

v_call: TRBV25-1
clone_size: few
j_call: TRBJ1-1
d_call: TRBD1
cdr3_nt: TGTGCCAGCAGTGAATCTTTGGGACAGGGTTTAGAAGCTTTCTTT
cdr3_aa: CASSESLGQGLEAFF

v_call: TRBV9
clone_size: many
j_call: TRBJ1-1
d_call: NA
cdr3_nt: TGTGCCAGCAGCGCAAGCGGGTGGGGTGCTGAAGCTTTCTTT
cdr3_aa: CASSASGWGAEAFF

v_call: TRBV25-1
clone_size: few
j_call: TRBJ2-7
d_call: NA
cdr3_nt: TGTGCCAGCAGTGAAGTTGATCTGGGGCGAGTCGACGAGCAGTACTTC
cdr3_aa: CASSEVDLGRVDEQYF

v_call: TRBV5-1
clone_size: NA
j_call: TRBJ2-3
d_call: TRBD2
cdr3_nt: TGCGCCAGCGGAATCCTAGCGGGGGGGCCCAAAGATACGCAGTATTTT
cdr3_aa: CASGILAGGPKDTQYF

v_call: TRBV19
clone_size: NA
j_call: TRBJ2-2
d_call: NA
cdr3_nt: TGTGCCAGTAGTATGGGCGAGGGAGCGAGCACCGGGGAGCTGTTTTTT
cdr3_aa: CASSMGEGASTGELFF

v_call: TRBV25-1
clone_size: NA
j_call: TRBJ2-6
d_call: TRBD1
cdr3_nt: TGTGCCAGCAGCCCTCCCGACAGGGGCAGCTCTGGGGCCAACGTCCTGACTTTC
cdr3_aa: CASSPPDRGSSGANVLTF

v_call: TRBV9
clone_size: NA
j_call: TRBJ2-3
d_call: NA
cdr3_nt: TGTGCCAGCAGCGTAGGGGGGCACAGCACAGATACGCAGTATTTT
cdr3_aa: CASSVGGHSTDTQYF